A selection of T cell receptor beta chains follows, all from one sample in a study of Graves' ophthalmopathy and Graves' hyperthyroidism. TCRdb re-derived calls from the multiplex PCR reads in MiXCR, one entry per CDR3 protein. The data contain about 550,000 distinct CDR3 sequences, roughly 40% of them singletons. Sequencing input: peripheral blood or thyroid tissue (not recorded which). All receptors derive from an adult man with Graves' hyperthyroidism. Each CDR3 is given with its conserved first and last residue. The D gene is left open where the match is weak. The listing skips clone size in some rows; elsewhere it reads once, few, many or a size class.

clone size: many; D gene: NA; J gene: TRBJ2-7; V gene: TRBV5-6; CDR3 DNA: TGTGCCAGCAGCTTCCGACATTACGAGCAGTACTTC; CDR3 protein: CASSFRHYEQYF
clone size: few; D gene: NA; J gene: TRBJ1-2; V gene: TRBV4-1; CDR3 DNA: TGCGCCAGCAGCCATTCCCCCCGGGGCCTTACGGACTATGGCTACACCTTC; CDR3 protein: CASSHSPRGLTDYGYTF
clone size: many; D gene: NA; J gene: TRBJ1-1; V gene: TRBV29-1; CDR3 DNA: TGCAGCGTTCTCGCCCCCCCAAGGAACACTGAAGCTTTCTTT; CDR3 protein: CSVLAPPRNTEAFF
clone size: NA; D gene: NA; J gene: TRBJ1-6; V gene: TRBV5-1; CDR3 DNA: TGTGCCAGTAGAGCGTACCACTCCTATAATTCACCCCTCCACTTT; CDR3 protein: CASRAYHSYNSPLHF
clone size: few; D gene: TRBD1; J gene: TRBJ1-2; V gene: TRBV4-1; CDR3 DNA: TGCGCCAGCAGCCAGCCGGGACAGGAGACGTATGGCTACACCTTC; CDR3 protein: CASSQPGQETYGYTF
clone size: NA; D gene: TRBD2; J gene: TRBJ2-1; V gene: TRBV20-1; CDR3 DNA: TGCAGTTTTAGGCGGGAGGGGTCTGAGCAGTTCTTC; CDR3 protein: CSFRREGSEQFF
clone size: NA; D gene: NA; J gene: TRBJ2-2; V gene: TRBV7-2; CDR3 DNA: TGTGCCAGCAGCTTCGAGGGGGACTCGGAGCTGTTTTTT; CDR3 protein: CASSFEGDSELFF
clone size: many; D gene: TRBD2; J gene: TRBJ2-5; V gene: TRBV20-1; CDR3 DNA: TGCAGTGCTACCTTAGCGGGGGGGCGCGGAGAGACCCAGTACTTC; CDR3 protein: CSATLAGGRGETQYF
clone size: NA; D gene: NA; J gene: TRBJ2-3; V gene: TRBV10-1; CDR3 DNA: TGCGCCAGCAGTGAGTCGACGGGGGCAGGAACGCAGTATTTT; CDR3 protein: CASSESTGAGTQYF
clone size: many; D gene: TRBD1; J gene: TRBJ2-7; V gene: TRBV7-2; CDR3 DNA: TGTGCCAGCAGCGCCGGGACAGGGGTTTTCTACGAGCAGTACTTC; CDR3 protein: CASSAGTGVFYEQYF
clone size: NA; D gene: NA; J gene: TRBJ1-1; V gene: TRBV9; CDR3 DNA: TGTGCCAGCAGCGTAGCTGTCGCGGGCTTT; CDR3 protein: CASSVAVAGF
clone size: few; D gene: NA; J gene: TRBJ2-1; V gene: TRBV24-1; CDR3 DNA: TGTGCCACCAGTGAACGGACTTACTACAATGAGCAGTTCTTC; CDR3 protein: CATSERTYYNEQFF
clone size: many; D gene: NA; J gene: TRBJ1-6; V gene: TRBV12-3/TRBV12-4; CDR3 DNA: TGTGCCAGCAGTTTGGGGGAAACGACACCCCTCCACTTT; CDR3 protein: CASSLGETTPLHF
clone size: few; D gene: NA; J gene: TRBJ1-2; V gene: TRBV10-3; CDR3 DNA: TGTGCCATCAGTGAGTCGGACCAGGGGCGAGGCTACACCTTC; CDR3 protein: CAISESDQGRGYTF
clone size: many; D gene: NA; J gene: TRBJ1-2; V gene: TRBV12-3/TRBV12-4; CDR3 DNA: TGTGCCAGCACGATGGCAGGACCCACCTATGGCTACACCTTC; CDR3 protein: CASTMAGPTYGYTF
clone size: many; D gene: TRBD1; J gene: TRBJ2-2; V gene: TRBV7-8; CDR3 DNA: TGTGCCAGCAGCACGACCGGGACAGGGGAATTCGGGGAGCTGTTTTTT; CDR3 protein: CASSTTGTGEFGELFF
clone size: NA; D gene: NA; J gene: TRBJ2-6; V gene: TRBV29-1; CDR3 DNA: TGCAGCGTTGAAGAGATACAGAGCTCTGAGGCCAACGTCCTGACTTTC; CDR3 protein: CSVEEIQSSEANVLTF
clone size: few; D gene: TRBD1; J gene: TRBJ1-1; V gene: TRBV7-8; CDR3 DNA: TGTGCCAGCAGCTTAAACGGTGCAACAGGGGTGAACACTGAAGCTTTCTTT; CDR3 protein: CASSLNGATGVNTEAFF
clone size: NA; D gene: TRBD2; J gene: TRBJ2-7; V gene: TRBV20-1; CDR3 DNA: TGCAGTGCTAGAGTCATCGCTAGCGGGGCCTCGAATCGCGAGCAGTACTTC; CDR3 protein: CSARVIASGASNREQYF
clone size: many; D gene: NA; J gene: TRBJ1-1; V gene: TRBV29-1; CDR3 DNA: TGCAGCGTTGAACACGGGAACACTGAAGCTTTCTTT; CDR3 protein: CSVEHGNTEAFF
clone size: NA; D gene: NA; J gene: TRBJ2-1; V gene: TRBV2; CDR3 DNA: TGTGCCAGCAGTGAATTGGACCTCCTCGGTGAGCAGTTCTTC; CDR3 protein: CASSELDLLGEQFF
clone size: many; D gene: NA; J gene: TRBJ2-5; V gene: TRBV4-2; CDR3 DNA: TGTGCCAGCAGCCAAGCTCTAAATCGGGAGACCCAGTACTTC; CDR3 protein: CASSQALNRETQYF
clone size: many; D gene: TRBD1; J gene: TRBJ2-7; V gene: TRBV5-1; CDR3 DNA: TGCGCCAGCAGCTTTGGACAGGGAAGGGCCTACGAGCAGTACTTC; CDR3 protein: CASSFGQGRAYEQYF
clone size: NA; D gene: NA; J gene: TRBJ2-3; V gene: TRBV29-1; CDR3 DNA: TGCAGCGTTCGGCGGGACCACACAGATACGCAGTGTTTT; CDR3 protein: CSVRRDHTDTQCF
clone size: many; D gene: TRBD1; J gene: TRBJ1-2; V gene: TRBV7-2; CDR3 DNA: TGTGCCAGCAGCTTAGGAGGACAGGGGGCCCATGGCTACACCTTC; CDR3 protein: CASSLGGQGAHGYTF
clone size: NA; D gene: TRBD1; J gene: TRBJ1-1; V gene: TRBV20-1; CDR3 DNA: TGCAGTGCCAGCAGCCGGGGACAGACGAACACTGAAGCTTTCTTT; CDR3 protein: CSASSRGQTNTEAFF
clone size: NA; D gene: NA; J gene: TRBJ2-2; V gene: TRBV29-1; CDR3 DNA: TGCACCTGCCCCGTCGGGGAGCTGTTTTTT; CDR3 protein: CTCPVGELFF
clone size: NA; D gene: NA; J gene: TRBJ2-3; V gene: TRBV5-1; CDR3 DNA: TGCGCCAGCAGCGCGAGGGGTCGGGGGAGCACAGATACGCAGTATTTT; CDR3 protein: CASSARGRGSTDTQYF
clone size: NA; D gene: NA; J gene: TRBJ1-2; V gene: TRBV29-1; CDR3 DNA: TGCAGCGACAGGGACGGCCGCTATGGCTACACCTTC; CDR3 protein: CSDRDGRYGYTF
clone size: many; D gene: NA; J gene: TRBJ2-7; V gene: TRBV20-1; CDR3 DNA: TGCAGTGCTAGAGGTTCAGGGCCCTCCGAGCAGTACTTC; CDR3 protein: CSARGSGPSEQYF
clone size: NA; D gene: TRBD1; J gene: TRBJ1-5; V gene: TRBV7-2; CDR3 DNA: TGTGCCAGCAGTTTAAGGGTGACAGGGGGCGGTCAGCCCCAGCATTTT; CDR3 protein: CASSLRVTGGGQPQHF
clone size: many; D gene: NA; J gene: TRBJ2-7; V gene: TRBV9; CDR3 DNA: TGTGCCAGCAGCCCCCGGGACTCCACCTACGAGCAGTACTTC; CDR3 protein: CASSPRDSTYEQYF
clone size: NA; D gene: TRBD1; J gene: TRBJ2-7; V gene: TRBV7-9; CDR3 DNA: TGTGCCAGCAGCTCCCGGGACAGGATATTCTACGAGCAGTACTTC; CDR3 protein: CASSSRDRIFYEQYF
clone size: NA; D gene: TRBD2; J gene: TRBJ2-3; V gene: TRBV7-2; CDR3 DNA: TGTGCCAGCAGCCCACCGACTAGCGGGAGATCGACAGATACGCAGTATTTT; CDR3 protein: CASSPPTSGRSTDTQYF
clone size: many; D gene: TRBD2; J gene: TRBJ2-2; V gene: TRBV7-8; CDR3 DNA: TGTGCCAGCAGCTCCAAGGCGGGAGGGCTCGCCGGGGAGCTGTTTTTT; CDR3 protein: CASSSKAGGLAGELFF
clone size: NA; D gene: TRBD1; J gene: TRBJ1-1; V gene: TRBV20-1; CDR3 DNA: TGCAGTGCTAGGGGAATACAGGGGTTAAACACCGAAGCTTTCTTT; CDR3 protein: CSARGIQGLNTEAFF
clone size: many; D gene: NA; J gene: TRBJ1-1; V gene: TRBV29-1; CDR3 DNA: TGCAGCGTGGAGGACTTTAACACTGAAGCTTTCTTT; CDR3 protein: CSVEDFNTEAFF
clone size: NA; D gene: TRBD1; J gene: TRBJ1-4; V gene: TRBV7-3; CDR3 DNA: TGTGCCAGCAGCTTACGGACAGGGCGGGAGGATTTTGCAACTAATGAAAAACTGTTTTTT; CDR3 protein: CASSLRTGREDFATNEKLFF
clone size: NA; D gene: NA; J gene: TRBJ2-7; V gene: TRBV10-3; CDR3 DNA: TGTGCCATCAGTGAGTCGGCAGGGAAGGCCTACGAGCAGTACTTC; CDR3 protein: CAISESAGKAYEQYF
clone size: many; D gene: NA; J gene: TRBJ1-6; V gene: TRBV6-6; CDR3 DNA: TGTGCCAGCAGTTACTTGGGACTCTATAATTCACCCCTCCACTTT; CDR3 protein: CASSYLGLYNSPLHF
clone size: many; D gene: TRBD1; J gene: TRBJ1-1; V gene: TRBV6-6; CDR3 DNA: TGTGCCAGCAGTTACTCGCCGGGACAGGGGAACACTGAAGCTTTCTTT; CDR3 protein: CASSYSPGQGNTEAFF